The clone carrying this T cell receptor (beta chain) was recorded a few times. What it recognizes is unknown. Trimming pared 6 bases from V and 1 base from J, leaving 9 bases between. The CDR3 is 13 amino acids. Germline V gene sequence: CDR1 SNHLY, CDR2 FYNNEI. This sample was taken from a study of cytomegalovirus exposure and HLA in healthy donors. General observations from the study: Cytomegalovirus status was reportedly diagnosed by the classifier with high specificity and sensitivity.

Using immunoSEQ multiplex PCR, the repertoire was profiled, and TCRdb retains in-frame clones only, with some absent. The table has about 330,000 clones, around 86% seen once; the top ten hold around 0.8%. The origin of this receptor is a woman aged 18-29 years in good health and CMV-seronegative. Sequenced material: PBMCs. The chain employs TRBV2 and TRBJ2-5; D not certain. CDR3: CASSVRSQETQYF. CDR3 coding DNA: TGTGCCAGCAGCGTCCGTAGCCAAGAGACCCAGTACTTC.